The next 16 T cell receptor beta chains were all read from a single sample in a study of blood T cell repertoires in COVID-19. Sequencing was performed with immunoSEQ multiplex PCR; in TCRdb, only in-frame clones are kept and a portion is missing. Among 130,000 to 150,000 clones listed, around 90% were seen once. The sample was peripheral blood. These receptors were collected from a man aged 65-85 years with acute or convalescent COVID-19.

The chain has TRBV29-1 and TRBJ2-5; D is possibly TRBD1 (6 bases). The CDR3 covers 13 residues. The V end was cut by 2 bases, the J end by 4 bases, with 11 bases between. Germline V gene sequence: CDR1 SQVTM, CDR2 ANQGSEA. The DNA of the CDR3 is TGCAGCGTTGAACAGGGGCTAGGAGAGACCCAGTACTTC. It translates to CSVEQGLGETQYF.

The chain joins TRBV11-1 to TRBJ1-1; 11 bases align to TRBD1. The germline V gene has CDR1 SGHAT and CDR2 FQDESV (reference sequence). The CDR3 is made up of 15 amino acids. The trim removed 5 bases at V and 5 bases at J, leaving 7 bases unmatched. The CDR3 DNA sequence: TGTGCCAGCAGCCTTAAAGGGACAGGGGGAACTGAAGCTTTCTTT. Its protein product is CASSLKGTGGTEAFF.

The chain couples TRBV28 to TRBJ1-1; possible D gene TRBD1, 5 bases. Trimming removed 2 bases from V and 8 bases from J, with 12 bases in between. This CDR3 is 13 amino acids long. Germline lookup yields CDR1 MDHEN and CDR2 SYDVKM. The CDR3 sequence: CASSLLAQVEAFF. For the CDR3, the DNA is TGTGCCAGCAGTTTACTCGCACAGGTGGAAGCTTTCTTT.

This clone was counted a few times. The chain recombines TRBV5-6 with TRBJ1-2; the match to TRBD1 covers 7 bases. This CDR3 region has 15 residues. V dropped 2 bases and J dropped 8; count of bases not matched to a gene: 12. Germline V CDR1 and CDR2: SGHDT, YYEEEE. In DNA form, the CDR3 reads TGTGCCAGCAGCTTCTTCGACAGGGACGCTACCGGCTACACCTTC. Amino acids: CASSFFDRDATGYTF.

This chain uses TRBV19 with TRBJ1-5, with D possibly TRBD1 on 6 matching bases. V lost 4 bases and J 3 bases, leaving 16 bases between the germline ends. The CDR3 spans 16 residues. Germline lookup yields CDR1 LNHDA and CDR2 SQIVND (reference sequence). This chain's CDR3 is CASSRGGGKANQPQHF. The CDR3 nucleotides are TGTGCCAGTAGTAGAGGGGGTGGGAAAGCCAATCAGCCCCAGCATTTT.

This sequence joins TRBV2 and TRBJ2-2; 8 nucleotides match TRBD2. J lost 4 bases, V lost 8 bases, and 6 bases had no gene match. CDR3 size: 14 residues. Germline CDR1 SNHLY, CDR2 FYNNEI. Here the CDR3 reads CASDPRGVTGELFF. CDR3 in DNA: TGTGCCAGCGATCCGCGGGGGGTCACCGGGGAGCTGTTTTTT.

CDR3 in DNA: TGTGCCAGCAGCTCCGCCAGGGTAAGGACTGAAGCTTTCTTT. As protein: CASSSARVRTEAFF. This chain joins TRBV5-4 and TRBJ1-1, with D possibly being TRBD1 (5 bases). The germline V gene encodes CDR1 SGHNT and CDR2 YYREEE (reference sequence). Trimming took off 3 bases at V and 5 bases at J, with 14 bases between the two ends. This CDR3 has 14 residues. The variable domain in full, with the rest retrieved from reference TRBV5-4 and TRBJ1-1, is ETGVTQSPTHLIKTRGQQVTLRCSSQSGHNTVSWYQQALGQGPQFIFQYYREEENGRGNFPPRFSGLQFPNYSSELNVNALELDDSALYLCASSSARVRTEAFFGQGTRLTVV.

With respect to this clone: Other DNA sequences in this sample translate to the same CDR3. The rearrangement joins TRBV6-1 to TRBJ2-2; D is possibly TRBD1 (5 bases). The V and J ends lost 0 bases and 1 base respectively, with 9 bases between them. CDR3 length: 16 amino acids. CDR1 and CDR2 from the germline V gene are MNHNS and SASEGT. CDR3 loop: CASSEAQGLNTGELFF. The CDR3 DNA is TGTGCCAGCAGTGAAGCGCAGGGCCTGAACACCGGGGAGCTGTTTTTT.

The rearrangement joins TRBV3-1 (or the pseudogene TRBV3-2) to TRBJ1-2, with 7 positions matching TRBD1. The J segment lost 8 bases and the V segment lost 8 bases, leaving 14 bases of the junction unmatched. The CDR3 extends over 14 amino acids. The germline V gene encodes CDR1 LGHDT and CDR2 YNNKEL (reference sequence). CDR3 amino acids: CASSLKGATGGYTF. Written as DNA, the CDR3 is TGTGCCAGCTCTCTAAAGGGGGCGACGGGAGGCTACACCTTC.

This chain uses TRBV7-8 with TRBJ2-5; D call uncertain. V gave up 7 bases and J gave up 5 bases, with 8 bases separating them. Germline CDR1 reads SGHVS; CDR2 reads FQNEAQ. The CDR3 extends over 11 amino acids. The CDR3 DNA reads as TGTGCCAGCACCCCCGGGGAGACCCAGTACTTC. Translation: CASTPGETQYF.

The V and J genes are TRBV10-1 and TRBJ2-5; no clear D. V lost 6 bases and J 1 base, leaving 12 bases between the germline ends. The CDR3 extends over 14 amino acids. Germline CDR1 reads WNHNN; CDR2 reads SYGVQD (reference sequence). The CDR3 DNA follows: TGCGCCAGCAGCATTGACACTGTCCAAGAGACCCAGTACTTC. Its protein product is CASSIDTVQETQYF.

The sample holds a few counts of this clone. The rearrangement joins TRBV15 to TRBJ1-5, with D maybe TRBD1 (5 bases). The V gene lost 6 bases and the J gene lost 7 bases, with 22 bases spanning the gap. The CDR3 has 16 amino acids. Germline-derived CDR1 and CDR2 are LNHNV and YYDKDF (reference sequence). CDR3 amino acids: CATRSDWAGLVQPQHF. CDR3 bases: TGTGCCACCAGGTCCGATTGGGCAGGGCTGGTCCAGCCCCAGCATTTT.

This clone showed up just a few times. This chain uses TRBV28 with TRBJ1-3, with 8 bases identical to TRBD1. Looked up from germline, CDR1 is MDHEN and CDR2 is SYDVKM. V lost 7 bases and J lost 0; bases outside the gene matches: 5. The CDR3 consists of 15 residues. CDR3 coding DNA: TGTGCCAGCAAAGACAGGGGTGACTCTGGAAACACCATATATTTT. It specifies CASKDRGDSGNTIYF.

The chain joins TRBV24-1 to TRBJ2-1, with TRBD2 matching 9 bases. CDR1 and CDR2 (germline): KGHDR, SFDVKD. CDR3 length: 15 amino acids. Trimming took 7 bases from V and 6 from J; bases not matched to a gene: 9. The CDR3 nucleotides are TGTGCCACCAGGGGGAAGCGGGAGGATTTCAATGAGCAGTTCTTC. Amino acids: CATRGKREDFNEQFF.

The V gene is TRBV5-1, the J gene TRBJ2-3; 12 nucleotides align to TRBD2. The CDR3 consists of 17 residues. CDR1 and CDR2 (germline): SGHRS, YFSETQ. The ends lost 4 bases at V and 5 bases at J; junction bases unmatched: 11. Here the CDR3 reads CASSVAGTSGPRDTQYF. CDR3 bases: TGCGCCAGCAGCGTGGCCGGGACTAGCGGGCCCCGAGATACGCAGTATTTT.

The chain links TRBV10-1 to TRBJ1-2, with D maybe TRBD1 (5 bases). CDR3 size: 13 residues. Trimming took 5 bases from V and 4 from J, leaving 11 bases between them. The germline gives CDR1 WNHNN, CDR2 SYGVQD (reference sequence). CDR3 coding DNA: TGCGCCAGCAGTCAGGGACTGAGCTATGGCTACACCTTC. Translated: CASSQGLSYGYTF.